The 18 T cell receptor beta chains reported below all come from one sample, sequenced in a study of cytomegalovirus exposure and HLA in healthy donors (dated by TCRdb to the late 2010s). The method was the immunoSEQ multiplex PCR assay. For the multiplex PCR, a mixture combining 60 forward primers for TCR Vbeta segments and 13 reverse primers for TCR Jbeta segments was used. The table was pulled from immuneACCESS by TCRdb, which kept in-frame rearrangements only. Such tables lose some clones; where checked, under half of the loss comes from unresolved V genes, and the rest has no known cause. Here the sample has about 140,000 clones; roughly 80% occur a single time. The top ten clones comprise about 3.5% of the sample. Sequenced: PBMCs. These receptors were obtained from a man in his forties in good health and CMV-seronegative.

Turning to this clone: The same CDR3 also results from other DNA sequences found in this sample. J is TRBJ1-5 and V is TRBV2, with 7 bases that match TRBD1. There are 14 residues in the CDR3. After removal of 4 bases from V and 4 bases from J, the junction contained 4 bases not matched to a gene. The germline V gene has CDR1 SNHLY and CDR2 FYNNEI. In DNA form, the CDR3 reads TGTGCCAGCAGTGGGCAGGGGGGAAATCAGCCCCAGCATTTT. It is translated as CASSGQGGNQPQHF.

The chain recombines TRBV10-3 with TRBJ1-1; D remains unclear. CDR3 length: 14 residues. Germline CDR1 reads ENHRY; CDR2 reads SYGVKD. Trimming took 0 bases from V and 2 from J, leaving 7 bases between them. CDR3 sequence (DNA): TGTGCCATCAGTGAGTCGACATCTAACACTGAAGCTTTCTTT. Its translation is CAISESTSNTEAFF.

V is TRBV5-8 and J is TRBJ1-2, with TRBD1 as a possible D gene (6 bases). CDR3 length equals 15 residues. V lost 1 base, J lost 5 bases, and 15 bases lay in between. Germline V lookup: CDR1 SGHTS, CDR2 YDEGEE. DNA for the CDR3: TGTGCCAGCAGCTTGAATTCAGGGGTTGGGTATGGCTACACCTTC. Translating it yields CASSLNSGVGYGYTF.

This rearrangement joins TRBV5-6 to TRBJ1-3; no reliable D call. CDR1 is SGHDT and CDR2 is YYEEEE in the germline V gene. The CDR3 covers 12 residues. The ends were cut back, 4 bases at V and 7 bases at J, with 9 bases in the middle. CDR3 protein: CASSLDWNTIYF. In nucleotides, the CDR3 is TGTGCCAGCAGCCTTGACTGGAACACCATATATTTT. The complete variable domain, with remaining parts taken from reference TRBV5-6 and TRBJ1-3, reads DAGVTQSPTHLIKTRGQQVTLRCSPKSGHDTVSWYQQALGQGPQFIFQYYEEEERQRGNFPDRFSGHQFPNYSSELNVNALLLGDSALYLCASSLDWNTIYFGEGSWLTVV.

The gene calls are TRBV28 and TRBJ2-7; 8 bases map to TRBD1. Germline V CDR1 and CDR2: MDHEN, SYDVKM. The CDR3 covers 14 residues. The V segment lost 7 bases and the J segment 7 bases; nucleotides outside the gene matches: 12. CDR3 region: CASTRAGGAQEQYF. The CDR3 DNA is TGTGCCAGCACCAGGGCAGGGGGCGCTCAAGAGCAGTACTTC.

The chain couples TRBV2 to TRBJ1-5; D might be TRBD1 (5 bases). This CDR3 contains 17 residues. CDR1 and CDR2 (germline): SNHLY, FYNNEI. The V end was cut by 6 bases, the J end by 4 bases, with 22 bases between. This CDR3 is CASRGGFRGPGNQPQHF. The CDR3 DNA reads as TGTGCCAGCAGAGGAGGGTTCCGGGGACCGGGGAATCAGCCCCAGCATTTT.

This rearrangement joins TRBV19 to TRBJ2-1; 8 bases fit TRBD1. The CDR3 extends over 15 amino acids. The V gene end was trimmed by 7 bases and the J gene end by 1 base; junction bases not matched to a gene: 6. Germline V gene data show CDR1 as LNHDA and CDR2 as SQIVND (reference sequence). CDR3 loop: CASNHGTGSYNEQFF. In DNA, the CDR3 is TGTGCCAGTAATCATGGGACAGGTTCCTACAATGAGCAGTTCTTC.

The chain carries TRBV5-8 and TRBJ2-5, with D possibly matching TRBD1 (6 bases). The CDR3 consists of 15 residues. V was cut by 4 bases and J by 4 bases, with 17 bases left in between. The germline CDR1 and CDR2 sequences are SGHTS and YDEGEE. The CDR3 spells CASSPDGRGGETQYF. DNA for the CDR3: TGTGCCAGCAGCCCCGACGGACGAGGGGGAGAGACCCAGTACTTC.

This chain connects TRBV6-6 to TRBJ1-2; TRBD1 matches 8 bases. Germline-derived CDR1 and CDR2 are MNHNY and SVGAGI (reference sequence). The CDR3 length is 14 residues. V was clipped by 5 bases and J by 6 bases; unmatched bases: 8. The CDR3 loop is CASSRPGQADGYTF. The CDR3 nucleotides read TGTGCCAGCAGTCGCCCGGGACAGGCTGATGGCTACACCTTC.

This clone was seen a handful of times. Other nucleotide sequences in the sample specify the same CDR3. This chain links TRBV2 with TRBJ1-1, with 9 bases lining up with TRBD1. The J segment lost 3 bases and the V segment lost 7 bases, leaving 9 bases of the junction unmatched. CDR1 SNHLY and CDR2 FYNNEI come from the germline V gene. The CDR3 length is 15 residues. The CDR3 sequence: CASNGQGIRDTEAFF. The CDR3 DNA reads TGTGCCAGCAATGGACAGGGGATACGGGACACTGAAGCTTTCTTT.

This sequence joins TRBV5-5 and TRBJ2-7; 8 nucleotides agree with TRBD1. Germline CDR1 reads SGHKS; CDR2 reads YYEKEE (reference sequence). V lost 3 bases and J lost 3; bases outside the gene matches: 2. CDR3 size: 13 residues. The CDR3 DNA reads TGTGCCAGCAGCTCGGGGACAGGCTACGAGCAGTACTTC. Its translation is CASSSGTGYEQYF.

The rearrangement links TRBV2 to TRBJ2-1; 7 bases align to TRBD1. CDR1 is SNHLY and CDR2 is FYNNEI in the germline V gene. V shed 8 bases and J 4 bases; nucleotides not matched to a gene: 11. This CDR3 contains 15 residues. The chain's CDR3 is CASGLTGERYNEQFF. CDR3 bases: TGTGCCAGCGGGCTCACAGGGGAACGTTACAATGAGCAGTTCTTC.

This clone came up once. CDR3 sequence: CALGGGGFSGANVLTF. CDR3 nucleotide sequence: TGTGCCCTGGGGGGCGGGGGGTTCTCTGGGGCCAACGTCCTGACTTTC. V gene TRBV5-4 combines with J gene TRBJ2-6, with TRBD2 identical over 8 bases. The germline V gene has CDR1 SGHNT and CDR2 YYREEE (reference sequence). The CDR3 contains 16 residues. V was pared by 10 bases and J by 0 bases, with 9 bases of the junction left unmatched.

The V gene is TRBV27, the J gene TRBJ2-7; TRBD1 agrees at 7 bases. Germline CDR1 is MNHEY and CDR2 is SMNVEV (reference sequence). V was clipped by 2 bases and J by 2 bases; unmatched bases: 12. This CDR3 contains 17 residues. CDR3 in DNA: TGTGCCAGCAGTTTAGCATACCCCGGGACAGAGACCTACGAGCAGTACTTC. Its protein product is CASSLAYPGTETYEQYF.

V is TRBV11-2 and J is TRBJ2-1, with TRBD2 as a possible D gene (5 bases). Trimming pared 5 bases from V and 5 bases from J, leaving 25 bases between. The CDR3 extends over 18 amino acids. Germline-derived CDR1 and CDR2 are SGHAT and FQNNGV. CDR3 residues: CASSLNAYRGSLHNEQFF. For the CDR3, the DNA is TGTGCCAGCAGCCTCAACGCTTACAGAGGGTCACTACACAATGAGCAGTTCTTC.

This clone occurred a few times. The rearrangement joins TRBV23-1 to TRBJ1-1, with 8 bases fitting TRBD1. TRBV23-1 is classed as an ORF, of uncertain function. With 8 bases clipped from V and 5 bases from J, the junction kept 19 bases outside the gene matches. The CDR3 totals 17 residues. The DNA of the CDR3 is TGCGCCAGCCCCATGAGGGAGAGACAGGGGTTCGGAACTGAAGCTTTCTTT. Its protein is CASPMRERQGFGTEAFF.

The V and J genes are TRBV18 and TRBJ1-4; D is uncertain. The CDR3 is 15 amino acids. Between the trimmed V and J ends, which lost 2 bases and 8 bases, there was a span of 15 bases. Germline-derived CDR1 and CDR2 are KGHSH and LQKENI. In DNA form, the CDR3 reads TGTGCCAGCTCACCAGAGAGGACTGGGTTGGAAAAACTGTTTTTT. This codes for CASSPERTGLEKLFF.

There are a few counts of this clone. The DNA for the CDR3 is TGCAGCGTTGAAGATGAGGGACTCTACGAGCAGTACTTC. Translating it yields CSVEDEGLYEQYF. The chain combines TRBV29-1 with TRBJ2-7, with D maybe TRBD2 (6 bases). This CDR3 contains 13 residues. Germline-derived CDR1 and CDR2 are SQVTM and ANQGSEA. V lost 0 bases and J 3 bases, leaving 9 bases between the germline ends.